This T cell receptor (beta chain) was sequenced in a study of blood T cells in healthy people across ages. The study's findings and limits: Strong correlation existed between TCR beta diversity and naive T cell percentage. Across the age range, TCR beta diversity per million T cells fell in a roughly linear way.

A second PCR of 7 to 11 cycles used a sample-barcoded 5' primer and a J-beta primer mix. Every cDNA molecule bore a tag from a template-switch adaptor containing 12 random nucleotides. TCRdb re-called the 5' RACE reads with MiXCR, one entry per CDR3 protein. Among about 650,000 distinct CDR3 sequences listed, less than 40% were seen once. Healthy Russian Caucasian donors spanned ages about 6 to 100 years. Germline-derived CDR1 and CDR2 are MGHRA and YSYEKL. Unmatched junction bases numbered 1, after V lost 2 bases and J lost 4 bases. The CDR3 spans 13 residues. The table lists this clonotype with a count of one. Its target is not known.

The chain couples TRBV4-1 to TRBJ2-5, with 7 bases that match TRBD2. The specimen was blood. The sequence came from an elderly woman in good health. The chain's CDR3 is CASSQQRGETQYF. The CDR3 nucleotides are TGCGCCAGCAGCCAACAGCGGGGAGAGACCCAGTACTTC.